This T cell receptor (beta chain) was documented in a study of follicular helper T cells after annual influenza vaccination. Study-level results: ICOS+CD38+ cTfh clonality tracked population frequency, and its change tracked circulating plasmablast change.

This table comes from immunoSEQ multiplex PCR, and its TCRdb copy is limited to in-frame clones, with some not included. The repertoire has about 2,700 clones, 65% to 85% of them found once; the top ten carry roughly 1.5%. Notes on this clone: Its antigen is currently unknown.

Regarding time point: 2014-2015 season, pre-vaccination. Cells are cTfh (non-naive CD4+CXCR5+PD-1+), split by ICOS and CD38 into double-positive or double-negative. The CDR3 totals 17 residues. V lost 3 bases and J lost 8; bases outside the gene matches: 15. The germline V gene encodes CDR1 MGHRA and CDR2 YSYEKL. This TCR derives from an adult who received the influenza vaccine. The material was CXCR5+ CD38- circulating T follicular helper cells from blood, obtained on the day of influenza vaccination. The subset was: circulating Tfh, non-naive CD4+CXCR5+PD-1+ (ICOS+CD38+ or ICOS-CD38-). The chain employs TRBV4-1 and TRBJ2-1; 8 positions match TRBD2. The CDR3 sequence is CASSHVRRGDSSDEQFF. The CDR3 nucleotides are TGCGCCAGCAGCCACGTTCGGCGGGGGGACTCTTCTGATGAGCAGTTCTTC.